This T cell receptor beta chain came from a study of T cells in Graves' hyperthyroidism and ophthalmopathy. The cohort's ophthalmopathy patients, a group with duration under 3 months, had a Clinical Activity Score of at least 3 and a NOSPECS grade of at least 4. For the diagnoses, clinical symptoms, serum thyroxine and TRAb, thyroid ultrasound and orbital computed tomography were used. The source material, RNA transcripts, was used to amplify TCR beta CDR3 regions. The study used the HTBI primer set for a first-round RT-PCR of the TCR CDR3. MiXCR, applied by TCRdb to the multiplex PCR reads, yields one record per CDR3 protein. This sample has 350,000 or so distinct CDR3 sequences; approximately 18% occur once, and the top ten carry roughly a sixth. In this sample, this clonotype turned up many times. The specimen sequenced was blood. The sequence derives from a middle-aged woman with Graves' ophthalmopathy.

CDR3 residues: CASSFSTSGTYEQYF. The DNA for the CDR3 is TGTGCCAGCAGCTTCTCGACTAGCGGGACTTACGAGCAGTACTTC. The rearrangement uses TRBV11-2 and TRBJ2-7, with TRBD2 matching 11 bases. This CDR3 is built from 15 residues. Germline CDR1 SGHAT, CDR2 FQNNGV. With V trimmed by 3 bases and J by 4 bases, 5 bases remained unmatched.